This TCR beta chain is drawn from a study of blood T cell repertoires in COVID-19. As for the study in general: Donors in the United States, Italy and Spain gave samples during acute or convalescent COVID-19. In each case, the material was cDNA or gDNA derived from T cells, B-cell-depleted T cells, or PBMCs.

Per the study methods: Amplification from reference gene primers served as the basis for estimated nucleated cell counts. Clones were sequenced by immunoSEQ multiplex PCR, and TCRdb holds only the in-frame ones, with some missing. That table furnishes V, J and clone size, whereas the DNA furnished D and trimming. The repertoire holds 70,000 to 100,000 clones, with around 67% as singletons. Of note for this clone: The same CDR3 also results from other DNA sequences found in this sample.

The receptor comes from a woman aged 60 to 75 in a cohort sampled during active or convalescent COVID-19. The sequenced sample consisted of peripheral blood.

The CDR3 sequence is CASSVALAGGTDTQYF. The CDR3 DNA follows: TGTGCCAGCAGCGTAGCACTAGCGGGGGGCACAGATACGCAGTATTTT. This chain joins TRBV9 and TRBJ2-3; 11 bases align to TRBD2. The V gene's germline CDR1 is SGDLS and CDR2 YYNGEE. V was pared by 0 bases and J by 1 base, with 1 base of the junction left unmatched. The CDR3 is 16 amino acids. The complete variable domain, with remaining parts taken from reference TRBV9 and TRBJ2-3, reads DSGVTQTPKHLITATGQRVTLRCSPRSGDLSVYWYQQSLDQGLQFLIQYYNGEERAKGNILERFSAQQFPDLHSELNLSSLELGDSALYFCASSVALAGGTDTQYFGPGTRLTVL.